This entry lists 5 T cell receptor beta chains sequenced from one sample in a study of cytomegalovirus exposure and HLA in healthy donors. Primers for the PCR totalled 60 Vbeta and 13 Jbeta. Method: immunoSEQ multiplex PCR; TCRdb's copy keeps in-frame clones and lacks some. The table has 150,000 or so clones, 73% seen once. Sequencing used PBMCs. The origin of the receptors is a woman between 18 and 29 years old in good health and CMV-seronegative.

The chain employs TRBV7-2 and TRBJ2-2; a possible D gene is TRBD1 (6 bases). This CDR3 comprises 16 residues. The V gene lost 5 bases and the J gene lost 4 bases, with 17 bases spanning the gap. Germline values: CDR1 SGHTA, CDR2 FQGNSA. The CDR3: CASSQKMGAPTGELFF. The CDR3 DNA follows: TGTGCCAGCAGCCAAAAGATGGGGGCGCCCACCGGGGAGCTGTTTTTT.

This clone was observed a single time. J is TRBJ1-3 and V is TRBV10-3; D is ambiguous. The CDR3 is 15 residues long. Germline assignment: CDR1 ENHRY and CDR2 SYGVKD. Trimming removed 2 bases at V and 0 bases at J, with 8 bases between. The CDR3 reads CAISEGPISGNTIYF. As DNA, the CDR3 is TGTGCCATCAGTGAGGGGCCCATCTCTGGAAACACCATATATTTT.

The chain links TRBV19 to TRBJ1-3; no reliable D call. The CDR3 sequence is 15 residues long. Looked up from germline, CDR1 is LNHDA and CDR2 is SQIVND (reference sequence). With 2 bases removed from V and 0 bases from J, the gap between germline ends came to 8 bases. The CDR3 DNA reads as TGTGCCAGTAGTATATCTGGAGGCTCTGGAAACACCATATATTTT. It translates to CASSISGGSGNTIYF.

This clone was observed a few times. The chain links TRBV5-5 to TRBJ1-2; no firm D call. The germline CDR1 and CDR2 sequences are SGHKS and YYEKEE (reference sequence). There are 12 residues in the CDR3. V dropped 4 bases and J dropped 5 bases, with 9 bases sitting between them. Here the CDR3 DNA reads TGTGCCAGCAGCGTACGAACTTATGGCTACACCTTC. Amino acid sequence: CASSVRTYGYTF. Filled out from reference TRBV5-5 and TRBJ1-2, the complete variable domain reads DAGVTQSPTHLIKTRGQQVTLRCSPISGHKSVSWYQQVLGQGPQFIFQYYEKEERGRGNFPDRFSARQFPNYSSELNVNALLLGDSALYLCASSVRTYGYTFGSGTRLTVV.

The chain uses TRBV27 and TRBJ1-4; D may be TRBD1 (6 bases). The CDR3 spans 13 residues. V lost 5 bases and J 8 bases, leaving 12 bases between the germline ends. CDR1 and CDR2 from the germline V gene are MNHEY and SMNVEV (reference sequence). The CDR3 loop reads CASSEHRDEKLFF. In nucleotides, the CDR3 is TGTGCCAGCAGTGAGCACAGGGACGAAAAACTGTTTTTT.